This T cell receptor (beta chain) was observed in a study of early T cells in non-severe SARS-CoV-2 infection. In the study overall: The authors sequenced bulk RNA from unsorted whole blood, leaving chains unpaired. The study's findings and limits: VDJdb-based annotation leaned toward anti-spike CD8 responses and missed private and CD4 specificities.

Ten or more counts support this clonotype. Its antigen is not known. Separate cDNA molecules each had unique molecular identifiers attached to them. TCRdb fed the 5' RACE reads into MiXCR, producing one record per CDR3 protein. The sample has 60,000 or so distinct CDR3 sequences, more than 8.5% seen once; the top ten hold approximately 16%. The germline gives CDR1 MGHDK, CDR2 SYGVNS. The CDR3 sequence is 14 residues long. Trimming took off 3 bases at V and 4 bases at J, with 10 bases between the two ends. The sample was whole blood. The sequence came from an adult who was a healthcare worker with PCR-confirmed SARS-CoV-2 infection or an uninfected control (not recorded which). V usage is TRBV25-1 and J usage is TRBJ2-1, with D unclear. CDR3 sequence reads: CASSDVGRYNEQFF. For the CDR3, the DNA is TGTGCCAGCAGTGACGTTGGTCGATACAATGAGCAGTTCTTC.